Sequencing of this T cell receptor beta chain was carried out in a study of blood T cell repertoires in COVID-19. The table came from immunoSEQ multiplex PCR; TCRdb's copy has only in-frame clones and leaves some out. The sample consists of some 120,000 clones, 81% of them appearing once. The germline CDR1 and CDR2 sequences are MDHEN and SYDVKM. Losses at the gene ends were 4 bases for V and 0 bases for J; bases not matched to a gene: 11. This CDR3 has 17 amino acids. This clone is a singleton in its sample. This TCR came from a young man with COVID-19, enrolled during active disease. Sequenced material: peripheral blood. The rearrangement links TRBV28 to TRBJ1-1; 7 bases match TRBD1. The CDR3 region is CASSSTVTGTMNTEAFF. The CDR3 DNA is TGTGCCAGCAGTTCCACGGTGACAGGGACCATGAACACTGAAGCTTTCTTT.